Given below is one T cell receptor (beta chain) in context. Clones were read by immunoSEQ multiplex PCR, and TCRdb kept only the in-frame ones, dropping some. Of fewer than 200,000 clones listed, 79% are singletons. This specimen belongs to a study of blood T cell repertoires in COVID-19. Study background: Recovery among Cohort 3 donors was established by two negative PCRs, clearance, or symptom resolution.

The CDR3 is 15 residues long. Germline assignment: CDR1 GTSNPN and CDR2 SVGIG (reference sequence). V was clipped by 5 bases and J by 2 bases; unmatched bases: 4. The genes are TRBV30 and TRBJ2-1, with 12 bases matching TRBD2. This clonotype was obtained from a woman in her 70s in a cohort exposed to, infected with or recovered from COVID-19 (not recorded which). Sequencing used PBMCs or T cells enriched from blood (not recorded which). The CDR3 loop reads CAWQTSGSPYNEQFF. In DNA, the CDR3 is TGTGCCTGGCAGACTAGCGGGAGTCCCTACAATGAGCAGTTCTTC.